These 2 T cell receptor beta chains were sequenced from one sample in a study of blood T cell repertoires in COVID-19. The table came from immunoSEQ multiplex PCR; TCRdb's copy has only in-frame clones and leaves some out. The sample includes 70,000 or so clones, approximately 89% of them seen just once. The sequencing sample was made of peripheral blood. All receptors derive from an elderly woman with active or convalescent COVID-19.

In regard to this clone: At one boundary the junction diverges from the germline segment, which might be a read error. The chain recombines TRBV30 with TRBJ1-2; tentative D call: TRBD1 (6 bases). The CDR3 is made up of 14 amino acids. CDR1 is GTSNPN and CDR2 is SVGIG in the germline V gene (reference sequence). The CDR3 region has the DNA TGTGCCTGGAGTTCCCGGGGGGCGCAGCGGCGCCCACACTTC. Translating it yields CAWSSRGAQRRPHF.

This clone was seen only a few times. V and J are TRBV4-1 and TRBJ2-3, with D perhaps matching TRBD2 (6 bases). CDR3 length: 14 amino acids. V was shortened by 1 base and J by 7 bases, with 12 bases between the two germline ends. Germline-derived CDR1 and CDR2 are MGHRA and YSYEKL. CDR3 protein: CASSQAWDFNTQYF. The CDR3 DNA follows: TGCGCCAGCAGCCAAGCTTGGGACTTTAATACGCAGTATTTT.